These 22 T cell receptor beta chains were all obtained from the same sample, sequenced in a study of T cells in Graves' hyperthyroidism and ophthalmopathy. RNA transcripts provided the source from which TCR beta CDR3 regions were amplified. The HTBI set primed first-round TCR CDR3 RT-PCR. TCRdb re-derived calls from the multiplex PCR reads in MiXCR, one entry per CDR3 protein. The data contain over 700,000 distinct CDR3 sequences, over 15% of them seen just once; the ten biggest clones take up roughly a sixth. Sequenced: blood. The receptor source for this set is a woman in her fifties or sixties with Graves' hyperthyroidism that later progressed to Graves' ophthalmopathy.

Only one count was recorded for this clonotype. CDR3 loop: CASSLTSFLEQFF. CDR3 DNA sequence: TGTGCCAGCAGCTTGACGTCGTTTCTTGAGCAGTTCTTC. This rearrangement joins TRBV5-6 to TRBJ2-1; D is ambiguous. Germline lookup yields CDR1 SGHDT and CDR2 YYEEEE. This CDR3 has 13 amino acids. V lost 1 base, J lost 9 bases, and 11 bases lay in between.

With regard to this clonotype: This may stem from a read error, because a much larger clone lies one nucleotide away. This rearrangement joins TRBV7-9 to TRBJ2-5; no definite D call. The ends were cut back, 5 bases at V and 4 bases at J, with 14 bases in the middle. In germline, CDR1 is SEHNR, CDR2 FQNEAQ (reference sequence). CDR3 length: 14 residues. Here the CDR3 DNA reads TGTGCCAGCAGCACCAGACCAGGTCCAGAGACCCAGTACTTC. Its protein is CASSTRPGPETQYF.

The sample holds many counts of this clonotype. The chain couples TRBV4-2 to TRBJ1-1; no definite D call. The CDR3 loop spans 15 amino acids. Germline values: CDR1 LGHNA, CDR2 YNFKEQ. V was shortened by 0 bases and J by 3 bases, with 11 bases between the two germline ends. The CDR3 coding sequence is TGTGCCAGCAGCCAAGACGGGGAGGTCGACACTGAAGCTTTCTTT. Its translation: CASSQDGEVDTEAFF.

The chain combines TRBV20-1 with TRBJ1-4; D possibly corresponds to TRBD1 (5 bases). The ends were cut back, 8 bases at V and 4 bases at J, with 14 bases in the middle. Germline-derived CDR1 and CDR2 are DFQATT and SNEGSKA (reference sequence). The CDR3 covers 13 residues. DNA of the CDR3: TGCAGTACCCCGGGACGTTATAATGAAAAACTGTTTTTT. Translation gives CSTPGRYNEKLFF.

This clonotype showed up just a few times. The chain couples TRBV19 to TRBJ1-5; D is perhaps TRBD1 (6 bases). Germline V gene data show CDR1 as LNHDA and CDR2 as SQIVND (reference sequence). Trimming removed 2 bases at V and 1 base at J, with 9 bases between. The CDR3 sequence is 15 residues long. The CDR3 bases are TGTGCCAGTAGTATAACAGGGTTGAGCAATCAGCCCCAGCATTTT. Its translation is CASSITGLSNQPQHF.

CDR3 amino acids: CASSQQGNGYTF. The DNA for the CDR3 is TGTGCCAGCAGTCAACAGGGGAATGGCTACACCTTC. The genes are TRBV2 and TRBJ1-2, with TRBD1 matching over 7 bases. This CDR3 spans 12 amino acids. V was clipped by 5 bases and J by 6 bases; unmatched bases: 3. Germline assignment: CDR1 SNHLY and CDR2 FYNNEI.

This clonotype was counted at least ten times. The chain has TRBV7-2 and TRBJ2-1, with 8 bases lining up with TRBD1. V shed 5 bases and J 11 bases; nucleotides not matched to a gene: 14. The germline V gene has CDR1 SGHTA and CDR2 FQGNSA. This CDR3 has 15 residues. This CDR3 is CASSPEDRDPDQQFF. The CDR3 DNA is TGTGCCAGCAGCCCCGAGGACAGGGACCCGGATCAGCAGTTCTTC.

Only a few counts were recorded for this clonotype. This chain connects TRBV9 to TRBJ1-6, with 11 bases aligning to TRBD1. V trimming: 2 bases; J trimming: 7 bases; junction bases outside the gene matches: 2. The length of the CDR3 is 15 residues. Per germline, CDR1 SGDLS and CDR2 YYNGEE. This CDR3 reads CASSVGDRGNSPLHF. In DNA form, the CDR3 reads TGTGCCAGCAGCGTTGGGGACAGGGGGAATTCACCCCTCCACTTT.

The chain recombines TRBV24-1 with TRBJ1-4; D not resolved. The CDR3 totals 14 residues. CDR1 and CDR2 (germline): KGHDR, SFDVKD. V was pared by 0 bases and J by 3 bases, with 4 bases between. The CDR3 protein is CATSDLAANEKLFF. The DNA for the CDR3 is TGTGCCACCAGTGATTTGGCAGCTAATGAAAAACTGTTTTTT.

This clonotype was counted between two and nine times. The chain links TRBV20-1 to TRBJ1-4; possible D gene TRBD1, 6 bases. The CDR3 runs 17 residues. V was cut by 3 bases and J by 4 bases, with 21 bases left in between. Germline V gene sequence: CDR1 DFQATT, CDR2 SNEGSKA (reference sequence). The CDR3 loop reads CSASKPWGQKGNEKLFF. As DNA, the CDR3 is TGCAGTGCTAGTAAACCCTGGGGGCAGAAGGGTAATGAAAAACTGTTTTTT.

There are many counts of this clonotype. The rearrangement links TRBV12-5 to TRBJ1-1, with unresolved D. CDR1 and CDR2 from the germline V gene are LGHNT and FRNRAP. This CDR3 has 12 amino acids. V was cut by 2 bases and J by 5 bases, with 6 bases left in between. Here the CDR3 reads CASGLPGTEAFF. In DNA form, the CDR3 reads TGTGCTAGTGGTTTGCCCGGGACTGAAGCTTTCTTT.

In this sample, this clonotype turned up many times. This chain links TRBV12-3 or TRBV12-4 with TRBJ1-1, with unresolved D. V was cut by 3 bases and J by 0 bases, with 8 bases left in between. CDR3 length: 14 amino acids. The CDR3 here is CASSLDQMNTEAFF. The CDR3 bases are TGTGCCAGCAGTTTGGACCAGATGAACACTGAAGCTTTCTTT.

This chain uses TRBV12-5 with TRBJ1-1; tentatively, D is TRBD1 (6 bases). Trimming pared 7 bases from V and 0 bases from J, leaving 27 bases between. Germline V gene sequence: CDR1 LGHNT, CDR2 FRNRAP. The length of the CDR3 is 19 residues. This CDR3 is CASDGGPSEGTDVNTEAFF. CDR3 DNA: TGTGCTAGTGATGGGGGCCCAAGCGAAGGGACGGATGTGAACACTGAAGCTTTCTTT.

J is TRBJ2-3 and V is TRBV5-6; D might be TRBD1 or TRBD2, each matching 7 bases. Trimming shortened V by 4 bases and J by 4 bases, and 16 bases separated the two germline ends. The CDR3 has 15 amino acids. CDR1 SGHDT and CDR2 YYEEEE come from the germline V gene. CDR3 residues: CASSLRGGRSDTQYF. For the CDR3, the DNA is TGTGCCAGCAGCCTCAGGGGGGGGCGATCAGATACGCAGTATTTT.

The chain combines TRBV5-1 with TRBJ1-2; D might be TRBD1 (6 bases). The V gene lost 8 bases and the J gene lost 4 bases, with 12 bases spanning the gap. The CDR3 is 12 amino acids. Germline values: CDR1 SGHRS, CDR2 YFSETQ. The CDR3 reads CASRGRGYGYTF. The CDR3 DNA is TGCGCCAGTAGGGGGAGAGGCTATGGCTACACCTTC.

Of note for this clonotype: This clone may be a read error of a much larger clone one base away. J is TRBJ2-7 and V is TRBV20-1; TRBD1 matches at 8 bases. Germline CDR1 is DFQATT and CDR2 is SNEGSKA (reference sequence). The CDR3 consists of 15 residues. CDR3 DNA sequence: TGCGGTGCTAGAGAATTGGTGGACAGGGCCTACGAGCAGTACTTC. Translation gives CGARELVDRAYEQYF.

This chain connects TRBV20-1 to TRBJ1-2, with no clear D. V was cut by 3 bases and J by 4 bases, with 9 bases left in between. Germline CDR1 DFQATT, CDR2 SNEGSKA (reference sequence). CDR3 size: 12 residues. The CDR3 nucleotides are TGCAGTGCTAGTCAGACCCCCTATGGCTACACCTTC. It specifies CSASQTPYGYTF.

The J gene is TRBJ2-2, the V gene TRBV6-6; tentatively, D is TRBD2 (5 bases). Germline lookup yields CDR1 MNHNY and CDR2 SVGAGI (reference sequence). The CDR3 length is 14 residues. V gave up 0 bases and J gave up 7 bases, with 9 bases separating them. CDR3 sequence: CASSYSVEGGELFF. In DNA, the CDR3 is TGTGCCAGCAGTTACTCAGTAGAGGGCGGGGAGCTGTTTTTT.

This clonotype was found many times. The chain couples TRBV2 to TRBJ1-2; 7 positions agree with TRBD1. The germline gives CDR1 SNHLY, CDR2 FYNNEI. V lost 2 bases to trimming and J lost 4 bases; unmatched junction nucleotides: 7. CDR3 length: 15 residues. The CDR3 loop reads CASSETRQGGYGYTF. The DNA for the CDR3 is TGTGCCAGCAGTGAAACCCGACAGGGTGGCTATGGCTACACCTTC.

The chain is built from TRBV6-9 and TRBJ2-2; TRBD2 might be the D (5 bases). CDR3 length: 12 residues. V gave up 4 bases and J gave up 6 bases, with 6 bases separating them. Germline V CDR1 and CDR2: MNHGY, SVAAGI. CDR3 DNA: TGTGCCAGCAGTTGGGAGTCCGGGGAGCTGTTTTTT. It translates to CASSWESGELFF.

Ten or more counts support this clonotype. V is TRBV29-1 and J is TRBJ2-7, with TRBD2 matching 10 bases. The CDR3 has 14 amino acids. Germline loops: CDR1 SQVTM, CDR2 ANQGSEA. With V trimmed by 7 bases and J by 1 base, 7 bases remained unmatched. The CDR3 DNA sequence: TGCAGCGGAGCACTAGCGGGGAAATCCTACGAGCAGTACTTC. It is translated as CSGALAGKSYEQYF.

In this sample, this clonotype turned up a few times. The chain couples TRBV6-2 or TRBV6-3 to TRBJ1-2; 8 nucleotides align to TRBD1. The junction had 9 bases not matched to a gene; V was cut back by 8 bases and J by 7 bases. The CDR3 loop spans 13 amino acids. Germline lookup yields CDR1 MNHEY and CDR2 SVGEGT. CDR3 sequence: CASRGQGVRGYTF. Here the CDR3 DNA reads TGTGCCAGCCGCGGACAGGGCGTGCGTGGCTACACCTTC.